Each of the 18 T cell receptor beta chains below was sequenced from the same sample in a study of regulatory T cells in long-lasting Graves disease. Building the TCR beta libraries relied on iRepertoire HTBI primers, and CDR3 regions underwent Arm-PCR. TCRdb processed the multiplex PCR reads anew with MiXCR; each CDR3 protein has one entry. The sample contains hundreds of thousands of distinct CDR3 sequences, about 16% of which appear only once. Noted time point: newly diagnosed GD, antithyroid drugs for less than 3 months. Isolated PBMC RNA provided the starting material for the TCR library. These data are also associated with another study on T cells in Graves' hyperthyroidism and ophthalmopathy.

The sample consisted of peripheral blood mononuclear cells (PBMCs), taken at new diagnosis, from a patient treated with antithyroid drugs. These TCRs come from a man between 18 and 35 years old with Graves disease.

The table lists this clonotype with many counts. The V and J genes are TRBV5-1 and TRBJ1-2; the D gene is possibly TRBD1 (5 bases). This CDR3 is 13 amino acids long. V was cut by 4 bases and J by 8 bases, with 15 bases left in between. Germline assignment: CDR1 SGHRS and CDR2 YFSETQ. The CDR3, as DNA: TGCGCCAGCAGCGTAGGGGAGAAAGTCGGCTACACCTTC. The encoded protein is CASSVGEKVGYTF.

Remarks on this clonotype: The junction departs from germline at one end; a sequencing error may be responsible. The rearrangement uses TRBV7-2 and TRBJ2-1, with TRBD2 matching over 8 bases. This CDR3 is 16 amino acids long. Germline V gene lookup returns CDR1 SGHTA and CDR2 FQGNSA. DNA for the CDR3: TGTGCCAGCAACTTACCAGAGGCGGGACTAGTTGATGAGCAGTTCTTC. Translating gives CASNLPEAGLVDEQFF. The whole variable domain, filled in from reference TRBV7-2 and TRBJ2-1, reads GAGVSQSPSNKVTEKGKDVELRCDPISGHTALYWYRQSLGQGLEFLIYFQGNSAPDKSGLPSDRFSAERTGGSVSTLTIQRTQQEDSAVYLCASNLPEAGLVDEQFFGPGTRLTVL.

CDR3 residues: CASSLGGRLGLEKLFF. The CDR3 DNA reads as TGTGCCAGCAGCTTAGGAGGGAGACTCGGCCTCGAAAAACTGTTTTTT. The chain employs TRBV7-9 and TRBJ1-4; D not certain. Germline CDR1 SEHNR, CDR2 FQNEAQ (reference sequence). The ends were cut back, 1 base at V and 8 bases at J, with 17 bases in the middle. This CDR3 region has 16 residues.

This clonotype was seen a few times. The J gene is TRBJ2-1, the V gene TRBV29-1, with 11 bases aligning to TRBD2. Trimming at V came to 7 bases and at J to 0 bases, leaving 11 bases not matched to a gene. The V gene's germline CDR1 is SQVTM and CDR2 ANQGSEA. The CDR3 is 17 residues long. CDR3 residues: CSALTSGSANSYNEQFF. CDR3 DNA: TGCAGCGCTCTTACTAGCGGGAGCGCAAACTCCTACAATGAGCAGTTCTTC.

This clonotype was seen a few times. The rearrangement uses TRBV7-2 and TRBJ1-5, with 11 bases matching TRBD1. CDR3 size: 17 residues. CDR1 is SGHTA, CDR2 FQGNSA, per germline. The junction had 6 bases not matched to a gene; V was cut back by 4 bases and J by 1 base. CDR3 nucleotide sequence: TGTGCCAGCAGCTCGGGACAGGGGGTAGAGAGCAATCAGCCCCAGCATTTT. Translation: CASSSGQGVESNQPQHF. Full variable domain (outside the CDR3, taken from reference TRBV7-2 and TRBJ1-5): GAGVSQSPSNKVTEKGKDVELRCDPISGHTALYWYRQSLGQGLEFLIYFQGNSAPDKSGLPSDRFSAERTGGSVSTLTIQRTQQEDSAVYLCASSSGQGVESNQPQHFGDGTRLSIL.

On this clonotype: A far larger clone is off by one base, so a read error is likely. J is TRBJ2-3 and V is TRBV28, with D possibly matching TRBD2 (5 bases). The CDR3 sequence is 17 residues long. Germline assignment: CDR1 MDHEN and CDR2 SYDVKM. CDR3 DNA: TGTGCCAGCAGCTTAGTGCGGAGGAGCGGCCGCACAGAAACGCAGTATTTT. It yields the protein CASSLVRRSGRTETQYF.

In this sample, this clonotype turned up many times. The rearrangement links TRBV30 to TRBJ2-7; 11 nucleotides agree with TRBD2. J was trimmed by 2 bases and V by 2 bases; bases with no gene match: 2. The CDR3 has 14 amino acids. Germline lookup yields CDR1 GTSNPN and CDR2 SVGIG (reference sequence). The CDR3 reads CAWSLAGGPYEQYF. The DNA for the CDR3 is TGTGCCTGGAGTTTAGCGGGAGGGCCCTACGAGCAGTACTTC. The full variable domain, in which reference TRBV30 and TRBJ2-7 provide the parts outside the CDR3, is SQTIHQWPATLVQPVGSPLSLECTVEGTSNPNLYWYRQAAGRGLQLLFYSVGIGQISSEVPQNLSASRPQDRQFILSSKKLLLSDSGFYLCAWSLAGGPYEQYFGPGTRLTVT.

At least ten counts were recorded for this clonotype. The gene calls are TRBV19 and TRBJ1-1; 8 nucleotides match TRBD1. This CDR3 contains 17 residues. The germline V gene encodes CDR1 LNHDA and CDR2 SQIVND (reference sequence). Trimming removed 8 bases from V and 1 base from J; junction bases left unmatched: 15. The CDR3 loop is CASLRVLRDRRNTEAFF. CDR3 bases: TGTGCCAGTTTAAGGGTTCTCCGGGACAGGCGGAACACTGAAGCTTTCTTT. Based on the CDR3 plus reference TRBV19 and TRBJ1-1, the full variable domain is DGGITQSPKYLFRKEGQNVTLSCEQNLNHDAMYWYRQDPGQGLRLIYYSQIVNDFQKGDIAEGYSVSREKKESFPLTVTSAQKNPTAFYLCASLRVLRDRRNTEAFFGQGTRLTVV.

This clonotype was recorded at least ten times. The chain is built from TRBV6-2 or TRBV6-3 and TRBJ2-7; D is perhaps TRBD1 (5 bases). The CDR3 runs to 14 residues. V was cut by 5 bases and J by 3 bases, with 14 bases left in between. In germline, CDR1 is MNHEY, CDR2 SVGEGT. CDR3 sequence reads: CASSEGRRGYEQYF. For the CDR3, the DNA is TGTGCCAGCAGTGAAGGTCGTAGGGGCTACGAGCAGTACTTC.

Many counts were recorded for this clonotype. J is TRBJ1-1 and V is TRBV6-5; a weak D match, TRBD1 (5 bases). Trimming removed 0 bases from V and 1 base from J, with 9 bases in between. The CDR3 runs to 15 residues. CDR1 and CDR2 from the germline V gene are MNHEY and SVGAGI. CDR3 amino acids: CASSYSLQGNTEAFF. CDR3 coding DNA: TGTGCCAGCAGTTACTCGCTTCAGGGGAACACTGAAGCTTTCTTT.

The table lists this clonotype with a few counts. The J gene is TRBJ1-4, the V gene TRBV6-1; D gene unclear. In germline, CDR1 is MNHNS, CDR2 SASEGT. The CDR3 is 14 residues long. V dropped 10 bases and J dropped 5 bases, with 17 bases sitting between them. In DNA, the CDR3 is TGTGCCACCACCAATTTCGGGTCGAATGAAAAACTGTTTTTT. Encoded protein: CATTNFGSNEKLFF.

V and J are TRBV6-1 and TRBJ2-5; 10 bases map to TRBD1. Germline trimming cut 2 bases from V and 4 bases from J; bases unmatched to any gene: 13. The CDR3 spans 18 residues. Germline assignment: CDR1 MNHNS and CDR2 SASEGT. CDR3 protein: CASSELGPYGQGGETQYF. CDR3 in DNA: TGTGCCAGCAGTGAACTAGGCCCGTACGGACAGGGGGGAGAGACCCAGTACTTC.

In this sample, this clonotype turned up many times. The chain links TRBV29-1 to TRBJ2-1; D is possibly TRBD1 (6 bases). Between the trimmed V and J ends, which lost 4 bases and 15 bases, there was a span of 22 bases. The CDR3 spans 13 residues. The germline CDR1 and CDR2 sequences are SQVTM and ANQGSEA. For the CDR3, the DNA is TGCAGCGTTGTCGGGACCACGGGGACAAAGGCGTTCTTC. Translation gives CSVVGTTGTKAFF.

In its sample, this clonotype was seen many times. The chain couples TRBV5-1 to TRBJ1-5; D remains ambiguous. The V gene's germline CDR1 is SGHRS and CDR2 YFSETQ. Trimming pared 4 bases from V and 7 bases from J, leaving 9 bases between. The CDR3 loop spans 12 amino acids. Here the CDR3 reads CASSPERQPQHF. CDR3 DNA: TGCGCCAGCAGCCCTGAGAGGCAGCCCCAGCATTTT. The variable domain in full, completed from reference TRBV5-1 and TRBJ1-5, reads KAGVTQTPRYLIKTRGQQVTLSCSPISGHRSVSWYQQTPGQGLQFLFEYFSETQRNKGNFPGRFSGRQFSNSRSEMNVSTLELGDSALYLCASSPERQPQHFGDGTRLSIL.

J is TRBJ2-7 and V is TRBV20-1, with TRBD1 matching 7 bases. The CDR3 runs to 14 residues. Germline values: CDR1 DFQATT, CDR2 SNEGSKA (reference sequence). V shed 6 bases, J shed 0 bases, and the junction held 8 bases outside the gene matches. The CDR3 nucleotides read TGCAGTGCCGCCCAGGGGACAGCCTCCTACGAGCAGTACTTC. It yields the protein CSAAQGTASYEQYF.

This clonotype was picked up many times. V is TRBV5-1 and J is TRBJ2-1; 10 bases map to TRBD2. V dropped 6 bases and J dropped 6; count of bases not matched to a gene: 3. Germline CDR1 is SGHRS and CDR2 is YFSETQ. The length of the CDR3 is 13 residues. The CDR3 DNA follows: TGCGCCAGCACTTCTAGCGGGGGCAATGAGCAGTTCTTC. As protein: CASTSSGGNEQFF.

The chain links TRBV10-3 to TRBJ2-7, with D perhaps given as TRBD1 or TRBD2 (7 bases each). V was pared by 7 bases and J by 4 bases, with 14 bases between. CDR3 size: 13 residues. Germline CDR1 reads ENHRY; CDR2 reads SYGVKD. Written as DNA, the CDR3 is TGTGCCATCACCCCCCAGGGGGGGTACGAGCAGTACTTC. Translating gives CAITPQGGYEQYF.

The chain is built from TRBV4-2 and TRBJ2-2; 8 bases are shared with TRBD1. J lost 6 bases, V lost 6 bases, and 9 bases had no gene match. Looked up from germline, CDR1 is LGHNA and CDR2 is YNFKEQ. The CDR3 loop spans 15 amino acids. Here the CDR3 reads CASSSRGRLSGELFF. Here the CDR3 DNA reads TGTGCCAGCAGTTCCAGGGGGCGTCTTTCCGGGGAGCTGTTTTTT.